What follows describes a single T cell receptor (beta chain). Its antigen is undetermined. Assay used: immunoSEQ multiplex PCR; TCRdb lists only in-frame clones, some missing. The sample consists of tens of thousands of clones, around 90% of them appearing once. In germline, CDR1 is MNHNY, CDR2 SVGAGI (reference sequence). Trimming cost V 6 bases and J 3 bases; bases outside gene matches: 8. The length of the CDR3 is 15 residues. These data belong to a study of a mutant IDH1 vaccine in newly diagnosed glioma. Study information: Patients received eight vaccinations in weeks 1, 3, 5, 7, 11, 15, 19, 23. Prior therapy was radiotherapy, temozolomide, or both; most received both. General study results and limits: Variations in leading peripheral T cell clonotypes appeared to have no connection with pseudoprogression.

Time point: week 5, during vaccination. A single vaccine dose contained 300 ug of mutant IDH1 20-mer peptide, and topical imiquimod was used with it. There were new WHO grade 3 or 4 astrocytomas in the donors, and these were IDH1-mutant and ATRX-lost. The material was PBMCs, obtained from a glioma patient whose treatment included an IDH1 peptide vaccine. The receptor was derived from a man younger than 35 with glioma. The chain joins TRBV6-6 to TRBJ1-1, with 9 nucleotides matching TRBD1. CDR3 in DNA: TGTGCCAGCAGCCCGGGGACAGGGTGGGACACTGAAGCTTTCTTT. Translated, it gives CASSPGTGWDTEAFF.